Listed below are T cell receptor beta chains from one sample, sequenced in a study of blood T cell repertoires in COVID-19. Assay: immunoSEQ multiplex PCR; the TCRdb copy retains only in-frame clones and omits some. This sample has 65,000 to 80,000 clones, with approximately 87% found just once. Sequenced sample: peripheral blood. These receptors were collected from an older man in a cohort sampled during active COVID-19. Each CDR3 is given without its conserved first and last residue. A clone size is listed for some rows: how often the clone was seen (once, few, many), or a class if it is expanded.

>NA|TRBV7-8|TRBJ1-5
AVYGGRPNQPQH
>NA|TRBV10-3|TRBJ2-7
AISESKQGTYEQY
>NA|TRBV3-1/TRBV3-2|TRBJ2-5
ASSLAGGRETQY
>few|TRBV5-5|TRBJ1-1
ASSWWGGTEAF
>NA|TRBV18|TRBJ2-3
ASSPLDWGLTDTQY
>once|TRBV6-6|TRBJ2-3
ASSSLSAGADTQY
>NA|TRBV2|TRBJ1-1
ASSEPDRGAF
>NA|TRBV6-5|TRBJ1-2
ASSNPGQKYGYT
>NA|TRBV5-4|TRBJ2-1
ASSREGQGNEQF
>NA|TRBV9|TRBJ2-3
ASSVLGSSSTDTQY
>NA|TRBV29-1|TRBJ2-1
SVDHGTAGSYNEQF
>NA|TRBV18|TRBJ2-7
ASSPGTLDDEQY